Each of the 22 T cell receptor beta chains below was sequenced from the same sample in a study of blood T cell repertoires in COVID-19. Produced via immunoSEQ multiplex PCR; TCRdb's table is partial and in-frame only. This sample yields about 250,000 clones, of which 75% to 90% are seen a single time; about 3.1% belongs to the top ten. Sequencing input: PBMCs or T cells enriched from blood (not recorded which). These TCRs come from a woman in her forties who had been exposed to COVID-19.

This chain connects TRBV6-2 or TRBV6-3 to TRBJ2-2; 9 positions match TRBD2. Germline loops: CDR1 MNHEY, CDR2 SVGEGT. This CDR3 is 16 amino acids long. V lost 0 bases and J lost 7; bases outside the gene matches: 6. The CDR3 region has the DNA TGTGCCAGCAGTTACTCTGGCGGGAGGGCCGACGGGGAGCTGTTTTTT. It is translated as CASSYSGGRADGELFF.

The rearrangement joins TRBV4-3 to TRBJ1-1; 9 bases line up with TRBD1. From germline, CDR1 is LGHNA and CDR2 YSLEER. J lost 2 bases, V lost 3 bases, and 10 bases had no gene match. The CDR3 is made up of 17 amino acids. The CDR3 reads CASSHGPGQGINTEAFF. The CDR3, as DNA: TGCGCCAGCAGCCATGGACCGGGACAGGGAATTAACACTGAAGCTTTCTTT.

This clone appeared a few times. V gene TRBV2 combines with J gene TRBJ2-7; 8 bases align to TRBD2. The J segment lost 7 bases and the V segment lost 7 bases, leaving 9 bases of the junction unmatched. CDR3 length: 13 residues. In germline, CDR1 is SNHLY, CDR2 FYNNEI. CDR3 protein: CASKRRGGREQYV. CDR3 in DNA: TGTGCCAGCAAGCGACGGGGGGGTCGGGAGCAGTACGTC.

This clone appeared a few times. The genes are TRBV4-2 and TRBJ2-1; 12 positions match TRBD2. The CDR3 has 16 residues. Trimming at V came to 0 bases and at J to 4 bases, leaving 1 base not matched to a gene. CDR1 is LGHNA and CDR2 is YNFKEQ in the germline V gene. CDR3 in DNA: TGTGCCAGCAGCCAAGAACTAGCGGGGGGTTACAATGAGCAGTTCTTC. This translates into CASSQELAGGYNEQFF.

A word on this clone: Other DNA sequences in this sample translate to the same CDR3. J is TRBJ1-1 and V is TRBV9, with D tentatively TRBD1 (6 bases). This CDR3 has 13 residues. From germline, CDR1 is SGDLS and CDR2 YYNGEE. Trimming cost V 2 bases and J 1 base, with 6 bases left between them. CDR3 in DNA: TGTGCCAGCAGCGTGACAGGGAACACTGAAGCTTTCTTT. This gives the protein CASSVTGNTEAFF.

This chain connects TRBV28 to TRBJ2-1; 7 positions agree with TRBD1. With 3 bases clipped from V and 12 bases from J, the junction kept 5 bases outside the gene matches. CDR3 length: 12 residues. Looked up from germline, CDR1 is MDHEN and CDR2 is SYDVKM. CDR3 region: CASSFGAGGQFF. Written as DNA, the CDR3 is TGTGCCAGCAGTTTCGGGGCAGGGGGGCAGTTCTTC.

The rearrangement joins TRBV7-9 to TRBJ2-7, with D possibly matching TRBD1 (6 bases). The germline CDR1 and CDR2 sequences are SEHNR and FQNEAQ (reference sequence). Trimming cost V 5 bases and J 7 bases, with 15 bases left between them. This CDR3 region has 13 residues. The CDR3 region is CASSNTGLGEQYV. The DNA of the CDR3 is TGTGCCAGCAGCAACACAGGGTTGGGGGAGCAGTACGTC.

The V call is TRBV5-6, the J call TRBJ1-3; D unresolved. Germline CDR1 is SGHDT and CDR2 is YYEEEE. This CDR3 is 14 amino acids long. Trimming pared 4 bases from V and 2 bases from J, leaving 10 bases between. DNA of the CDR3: TGTGCCAGCAGCGACATACGTGCTGGAAACACCATATATTTT. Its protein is CASSDIRAGNTIYF. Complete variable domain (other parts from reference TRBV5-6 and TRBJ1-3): DAGVTQSPTHLIKTRGQQVTLRCSPKSGHDTVSWYQQALGQGPQFIFQYYEEEERQRGNFPDRFSGHQFPNYSSELNVNALLLGDSALYLCASSDIRAGNTIYFGEGSWLTVV.

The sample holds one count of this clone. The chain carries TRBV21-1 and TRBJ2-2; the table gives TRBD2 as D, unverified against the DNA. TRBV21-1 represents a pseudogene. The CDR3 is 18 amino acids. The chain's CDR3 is CASSKAPGGGIGTGELFF. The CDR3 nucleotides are TGTGCCAGCAGCAAAGCACCCGGTGGCGGGATTGGAACCGGGGAGCTGTTTTTT.

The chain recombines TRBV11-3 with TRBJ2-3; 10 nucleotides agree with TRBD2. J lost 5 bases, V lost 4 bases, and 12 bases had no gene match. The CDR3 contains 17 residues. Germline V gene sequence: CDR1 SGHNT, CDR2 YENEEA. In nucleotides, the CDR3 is TGTGCCAGCAGCTCCTCCGGGACTAGCGATGGTGGAGATACGCAGTATTTT. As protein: CASSSSGTSDGGDTQYF.

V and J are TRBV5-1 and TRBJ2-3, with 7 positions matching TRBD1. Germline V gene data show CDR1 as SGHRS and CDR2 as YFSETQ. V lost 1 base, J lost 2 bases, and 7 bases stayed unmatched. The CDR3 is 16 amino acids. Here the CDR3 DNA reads TGCGCCAGCAGCTTGACAGGGGTCACAGTCACAGATACGCAGTATTTT. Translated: CASSLTGVTVTDTQYF.

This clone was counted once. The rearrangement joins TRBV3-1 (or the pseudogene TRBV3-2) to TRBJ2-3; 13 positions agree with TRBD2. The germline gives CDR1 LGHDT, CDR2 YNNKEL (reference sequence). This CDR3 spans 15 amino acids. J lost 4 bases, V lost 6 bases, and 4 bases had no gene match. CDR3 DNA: TGTGCCAGCAGGCAACTAGCGGGGGGGGCAGATACGCAGTATTTT. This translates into CASRQLAGGADTQYF.

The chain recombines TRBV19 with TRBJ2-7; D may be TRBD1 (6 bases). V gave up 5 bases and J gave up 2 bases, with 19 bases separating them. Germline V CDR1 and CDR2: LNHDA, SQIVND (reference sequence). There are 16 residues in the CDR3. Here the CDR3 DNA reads TGTGCCAGTAGTTCCCCTTGGACAGTATCCCCCTACGAGCAGTACTTC. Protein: CASSSPWTVSPYEQYF.

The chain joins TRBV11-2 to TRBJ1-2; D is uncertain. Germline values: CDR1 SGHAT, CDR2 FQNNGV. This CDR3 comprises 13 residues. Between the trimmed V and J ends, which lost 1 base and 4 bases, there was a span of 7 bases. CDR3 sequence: CASSLAQSYGYTF. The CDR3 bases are TGTGCCAGCAGCTTAGCCCAATCCTATGGCTACACCTTC.

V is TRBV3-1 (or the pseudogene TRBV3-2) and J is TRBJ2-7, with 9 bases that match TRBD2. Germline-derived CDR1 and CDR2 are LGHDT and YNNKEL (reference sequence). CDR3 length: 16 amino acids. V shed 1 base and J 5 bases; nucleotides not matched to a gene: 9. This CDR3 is CASSQVGTSPLDEQYF. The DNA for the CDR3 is TGTGCCAGCAGCCAAGTGGGGACTAGCCCGCTGGACGAGCAGTACTTC.

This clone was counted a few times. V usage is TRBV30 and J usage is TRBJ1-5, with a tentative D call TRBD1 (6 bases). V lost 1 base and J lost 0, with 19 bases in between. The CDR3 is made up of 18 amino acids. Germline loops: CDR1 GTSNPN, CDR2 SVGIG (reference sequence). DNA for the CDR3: TGTGCCTGGAGTGCCCAAGGTCAGGGGCCATATAGCAATCAGCCCCAGCATTTT. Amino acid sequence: CAWSAQGQGPYSNQPQHF. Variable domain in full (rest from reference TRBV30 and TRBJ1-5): SQTIHQWPATLVQPVGSPLSLECTVEGTSNPNLYWYRQAAGRGLQLLFYSVGIGQISSEVPQNLSASRPQDRQFILSSKKLLLSDSGFYLCAWSAQGQGPYSNQPQHFGDGTRLSIL.

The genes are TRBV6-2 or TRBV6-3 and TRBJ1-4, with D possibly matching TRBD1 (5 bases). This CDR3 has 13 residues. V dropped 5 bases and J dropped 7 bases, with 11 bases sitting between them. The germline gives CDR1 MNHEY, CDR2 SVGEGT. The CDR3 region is CASSPRVGEKLFF. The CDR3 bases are TGTGCCAGCAGTCCCAGGGTCGGTGAAAAACTGTTTTTT.

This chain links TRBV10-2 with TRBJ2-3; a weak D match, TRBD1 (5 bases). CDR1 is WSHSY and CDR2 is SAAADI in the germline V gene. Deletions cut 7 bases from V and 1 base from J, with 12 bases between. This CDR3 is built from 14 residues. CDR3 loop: CASMLGVGTDTQYF. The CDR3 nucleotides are TGCGCCAGCATGCTAGGGGTAGGCACAGATACGCAGTATTTT.

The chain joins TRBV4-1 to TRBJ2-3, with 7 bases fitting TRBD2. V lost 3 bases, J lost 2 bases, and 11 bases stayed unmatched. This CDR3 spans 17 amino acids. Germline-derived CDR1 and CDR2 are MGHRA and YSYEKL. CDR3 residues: CASSQQLARGPTDTQYF. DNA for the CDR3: TGCGCCAGCAGCCAGCAACTAGCGAGAGGCCCCACAGATACGCAGTATTTT.

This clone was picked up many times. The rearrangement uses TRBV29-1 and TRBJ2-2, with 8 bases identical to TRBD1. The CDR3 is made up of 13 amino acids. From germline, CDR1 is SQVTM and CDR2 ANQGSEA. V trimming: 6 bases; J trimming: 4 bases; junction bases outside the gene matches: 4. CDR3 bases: TGCAGCGTCGACAGGGGAGGCACCGGGGAGCTGTTTTTT. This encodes CSVDRGGTGELFF.

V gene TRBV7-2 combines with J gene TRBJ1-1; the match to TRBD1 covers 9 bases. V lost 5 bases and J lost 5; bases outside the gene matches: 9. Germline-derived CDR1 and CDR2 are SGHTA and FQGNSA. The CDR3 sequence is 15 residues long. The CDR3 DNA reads TGTGCCAGCAGCCGCCGTCGGGGACAGGGAACTGAAGCTTTCTTT. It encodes CASSRRRGQGTEAFF. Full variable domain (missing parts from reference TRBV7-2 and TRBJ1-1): GAGVSQSPSNKVTEKGKDVELRCDPISGHTALYWYRQSLGQGLEFLIYFQGNSAPDKSGLPSDRFSAERTGGSVSTLTIQRTQQEDSAVYLCASSRRRGQGTEAFFGQGTRLTVV.

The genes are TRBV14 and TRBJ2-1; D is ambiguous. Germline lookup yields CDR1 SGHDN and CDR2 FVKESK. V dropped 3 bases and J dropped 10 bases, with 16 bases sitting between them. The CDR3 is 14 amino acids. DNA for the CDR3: TGTGCCAGCAGCCACAGGTCCCAGGTCTACGAGCAGTTCTTC. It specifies CASSHRSQVYEQFF.